Each of the 23 T cell receptor beta chains below was sequenced from the same sample in a study of pediatric ulcerative colitis. Data came from immunoSEQ multiplex PCR; TCRdb stores just in-frame clones and leaves some out. The table has 35,000 to 45,000 clones, approximately 87% seen once. Sequenced material: blood. Receptors originate from a girl aged 5 to 17 with moderate ulcerative colitis.

The J gene is TRBJ2-7, the V gene TRBV11-2; the match to TRBD2 covers 12 bases. Germline values: CDR1 SGHAT, CDR2 FQNNGV. The junction had 4 bases not matched to a gene; V was cut back by 3 bases and J by 7 bases. The CDR3 is 14 residues long. CDR3 sequence: CASSLSTSGREQYF. The CDR3 DNA reads TGTGCCAGCAGCTTGAGTACTAGCGGGAGGGAGCAGTACTTC.

This sequence joins TRBV27 and TRBJ2-7; D not resolved. CDR1 and CDR2 (germline): MNHEY, SMNVEV (reference sequence). Between the trimmed V and J ends, which lost 5 bases and 7 bases, there was a span of 15 bases. The length of the CDR3 is 13 residues. CDR3 amino acids: CASSITLLGEQYF. The DNA for the CDR3 is TGTGCCAGCAGTATCACTCTCCTTGGAGAGCAGTACTTC.

The chain combines TRBV4-1 with TRBJ2-7, with D uncertain. The germline CDR1 and CDR2 sequences are MGHRA and YSYEKL. The V end was cut by 3 bases, the J end by 2 bases, with 14 bases between. The CDR3 consists of 15 residues. CDR3 bases: TGCGCCAGCAGCCATACCACAGACACCACCTACGAGCAGTACTTC. As protein: CASSHTTDTTYEQYF.

The V and J genes are TRBV27 and TRBJ2-5; TRBD2 aligns across 9 bases. The J segment lost 2 bases and the V segment lost 0 bases, leaving 7 bases of the junction unmatched. Germline V lookup: CDR1 MNHEY, CDR2 SMNVEV (reference sequence). The CDR3 covers 17 residues. CDR3 sequence: CASSLSRLAGVQETQYF. In DNA form, the CDR3 reads TGTGCCAGCAGTTTATCCAGATTAGCGGGAGTTCAAGAGACCCAGTACTTC.

This clone was detected only a few times. The chain links TRBV25-1 to TRBJ1-1; D is unresolved. V lost 3 bases and J lost 4, with 9 bases in between. Per germline, CDR1 MGHDK and CDR2 SYGVNS. This CDR3 region has 13 residues. In DNA, the CDR3 is TGTGCCAGCAGTGACGTAGATAGCACTGAAGCTTTCTTT. Translated, it gives CASSDVDSTEAFF. Full variable domain (missing parts from reference TRBV25-1 and TRBJ1-1): EADIYQTPRYLVIGTGKKITLECSQTMGHDKMYWYQQDPGMELHLIHYSYGVNSTEKGDLSSESTVSRIRTEHFPLTLESARPSHTSQYLCASSDVDSTEAFFGQGTRLTVV.

This clone is medium-sized in the sample. The gene calls are TRBV11-2 and TRBJ1-2, with D possibly matching TRBD1 (5 bases). Germline V gives CDR1 SGHAT, CDR2 FQNNGV. The length of the CDR3 is 14 residues. V lost 0 bases and J lost 4, with 9 bases in between. CDR3 in amino acids: CASSLDMGPYGYTF. The CDR3 region has the DNA TGTGCCAGCAGCTTAGATATGGGGCCCTATGGCTACACCTTC.

This chain connects TRBV5-4 to TRBJ2-3, with D unclear. V dropped 2 bases and J dropped 0 bases, with 4 bases sitting between them. The CDR3 length is 13 residues. CDR1 and CDR2 (germline): SGHNT, YYREEE (reference sequence). Here the CDR3 reads CASSFGSTDTQYF. Here the CDR3 DNA reads TGTGCCAGCAGCTTCGGAAGCACAGATACGCAGTATTTT. The full variable domain, rest sourced from reference TRBV5-4 and TRBJ2-3, is ETGVTQSPTHLIKTRGQQVTLRCSSQSGHNTVSWYQQALGQGPQFIFQYYREEENGRGNFPPRFSGLQFPNYSSELNVNALELDDSALYLCASSFGSTDTQYFGPGTRLTVL.

This clone was counted between two and nine times. J is TRBJ2-7 and V is TRBV19; D is unclear. V was shortened by 5 bases and J by 10 bases, with 15 bases between the two germline ends. The CDR3 runs to 12 residues. Germline CDR1 and CDR2: LNHDA and SQIVND (reference sequence). The CDR3 DNA reads TGTGCCAGTAGTGAGAACGACCGCGATCAGTACTTC. Translating gives CASSENDRDQYF.

V is TRBV7-8 and J is TRBJ2-5; 8 nucleotides line up with TRBD2. The V and J ends lost 5 bases and 0 bases, in that order; junction bases with no gene match: 2. The CDR3 spans 14 residues. Germline CDR1 reads SGHVS; CDR2 reads FQNEAQ. Here the CDR3 reads CASSVSGNQETQYF. The CDR3 bases are TGTGCCAGCAGCGTTAGCGGGAACCAAGAGACCCAGTACTTC.

The chain links TRBV5-1 to TRBJ2-7, with D maybe TRBD1 (6 bases). Deletions cut 0 bases from V and 5 bases from J, with 18 bases between. Germline lookup yields CDR1 SGHRS and CDR2 YFSETQ. The CDR3 is 16 amino acids. The DNA of the CDR3 is TGCGCCAGCAGCTTGGTGGCCGGGACACCAAGGAACGAGCAGTACTTC. Translating it yields CASSLVAGTPRNEQYF.

The V call is TRBV5-1, the J call TRBJ1-1; maybe TRBD1 (5 bases). This CDR3 is built from 13 residues. CDR1 and CDR2 (germline): SGHRS, YFSETQ. V was shortened by 0 bases and J by 7 bases, with 10 bases between the two germline ends. CDR3 nucleotide sequence: TGCGCCAGCAGCTTGGTGGTGGGACGTGAAGCTTTCTTT. It is translated as CASSLVVGREAFF.

This rearrangement joins TRBV7-9 to TRBJ2-2; D not certain. The CDR3 is 14 amino acids. Germline V gene lookup returns CDR1 SEHNR and CDR2 FQNEAQ (reference sequence). V was clipped by 5 bases and J by 10 bases, with 17 bases between them. The DNA for the CDR3 is TGTGCCAGCAGCCACTTTGATCCTCCGCCGGAGCTGTTTTTT. The encoded protein is CASSHFDPPPELFF.

The chain is built from TRBV21-1 and TRBJ2-7; the tabulated D call, TRBD2, remains unverified against the DNA. TRBV21-1 is marked as a pseudogene. CDR3 size: 18 residues. Here the CDR3 DNA reads TGTGCCAGCAGCAAAGGCGGGACTAAGACTACCAACTCCTACGAGCAGTACTTC. Encoded protein: CASSKGGTKTTNSYEQYF.

In its sample, this clone was seen once. The rearrangement uses TRBV28 and TRBJ1-5; 9 nucleotides agree with TRBD1. There are 16 residues in the CDR3. From germline, CDR1 is MDHEN and CDR2 SYDVKM. The ends lost 5 bases at V and 9 bases at J; junction bases unmatched: 14. The CDR3 region is CASSPKLGTGYRPQHF. The CDR3 nucleotides are TGTGCCAGCAGTCCAAAGCTCGGGACAGGGTACCGGCCCCAGCATTTT. Full variable domain (rest looked up from reference TRBV28 and TRBJ1-5): DVKVTQSSRYLVKRTGEKVFLECVQDMDHENMFWYRQDPGLGLRLIYFSYDVKMKEKGDIPEGYSVSREKKERFSLILESASTNQTSMYLCASSPKLGTGYRPQHFGDGTRLSIL.

The gene calls are TRBV6-5 and TRBJ2-3, with TRBD2 matching 11 bases. With V trimmed by 7 bases and J by 1 base, 4 bases remained unmatched. Germline CDR1 and CDR2: MNHEY and SVGAGI. The CDR3 totals 15 residues. CDR3 DNA: TGTGCCAGCACCTTACTAGCGGGGGGCACAGATACGCAGTATTTT. Translation gives CASTLLAGGTDTQYF.

The chain joins TRBV25-1 to TRBJ1-2; D is perhaps TRBD1 (5 bases). The CDR3 extends over 14 amino acids. V was pared by 0 bases and J by 6 bases, with 11 bases between. Germline loops: CDR1 MGHDK, CDR2 SYGVNS. The CDR3 region has the DNA TGTGCCAGCAGTGAATATAGGGGAGGGAATGGCTACACCTTC. It codes for CASSEYRGGNGYTF.

The chain combines TRBV5-1 with TRBJ2-1; 9 bases match TRBD2. With 0 bases clipped from V and 2 bases from J, the junction kept 15 bases outside the gene matches. This CDR3 is built from 20 residues. Germline V CDR1 and CDR2: SGHRS, YFSETQ. The CDR3: CASSLGQRLAAGAAYNEQFF. As DNA, the CDR3 is TGCGCCAGCAGCTTGGGTCAACGACTAGCGGCTGGGGCGGCCTACAATGAGCAGTTCTTC.

The chain has TRBV11-2 and TRBJ2-5; 12 bases fit TRBD2. Germline V CDR1 and CDR2: SGHAT, FQNNGV. The V and J ends lost 2 bases and 2 bases, in that order; junction bases with no gene match: 9. The CDR3 contains 18 residues. The DNA for the CDR3 is TGTGCCAGCAGCTTAAGCCTAGCGGGGGGGCCGGGTCAAGAGACCCAGTACTTC. Protein sequence: CASSLSLAGGPGQETQYF.

The J gene is TRBJ1-3, the V gene TRBV4-2; 7 nucleotides agree with TRBD1. Germline V gene data show CDR1 as LGHNA and CDR2 as YNFKEQ. The length of the CDR3 is 17 residues. The V gene end was trimmed by 0 bases and the J gene end by 4 bases; junction bases not matched to a gene: 9. CDR3 sequence reads: CASSQDSTGAGGNTIYF. The CDR3 nucleotides are TGTGCCAGCAGCCAAGATTCTACAGGGGCAGGGGGAAACACCATATATTTT.

The chain is built from TRBV11-2 and TRBJ1-2, with 8 bases that match TRBD1. Looked up from germline, CDR1 is SGHAT and CDR2 is FQNNGV. Losses at the gene ends were 4 bases for V and 2 bases for J; bases not matched to a gene: 15. The CDR3 is 18 amino acids. The CDR3 loop reads CASSSPRTGTRLNYGYTF. The CDR3 DNA reads as TGTGCCAGCAGCTCCCCTCGGACAGGGACCAGACTCAACTATGGCTACACCTTC.

This clone was recorded many times. With a much larger clone just one base away, this may be a read error. Other nucleotide sequences in the sample specify the same CDR3. This chain connects TRBV11-2 to TRBJ2-1; TRBD2 matches at 13 bases. After removal of 1 base from V and 3 bases from J, the junction contained 0 bases not matched to a gene. The CDR3 contains 16 residues. From germline, CDR1 is SGHAT and CDR2 FQNNGV. CDR3 in amino acids: CASSLGTSGGYNEQFF. CDR3 sequence (DNA): TGTGCCAGCAGCTTAGGGACTAGCGGGGGCTACAATGAGCAGTTCTTC.

The chain links TRBV6-1 to TRBJ2-3; TRBD2 matches 8 bases. V was pared by 6 bases and J by 1 base, with 3 bases of the junction left unmatched. Looked up from germline, CDR1 is MNHNS and CDR2 is SASEGT. CDR3 length: 14 amino acids. CDR3 sequence: CASRVTSGTDTQYF. The CDR3 nucleotides are TGTGCCAGCAGGGTGACTAGCGGCACAGATACGCAGTATTTT.

The genes are TRBV29-1 and TRBJ2-7; D is unresolved. From germline, CDR1 is SQVTM and CDR2 ANQGSEA. The V end was cut by 3 bases, the J end by 2 bases, with 17 bases between. The CDR3 consists of 15 residues. The CDR3 coding sequence is TGCAGCGTTGAGCCACGGACGGAAATCCCCTACGAGCAGTACTTC. This codes for CSVEPRTEIPYEQYF.